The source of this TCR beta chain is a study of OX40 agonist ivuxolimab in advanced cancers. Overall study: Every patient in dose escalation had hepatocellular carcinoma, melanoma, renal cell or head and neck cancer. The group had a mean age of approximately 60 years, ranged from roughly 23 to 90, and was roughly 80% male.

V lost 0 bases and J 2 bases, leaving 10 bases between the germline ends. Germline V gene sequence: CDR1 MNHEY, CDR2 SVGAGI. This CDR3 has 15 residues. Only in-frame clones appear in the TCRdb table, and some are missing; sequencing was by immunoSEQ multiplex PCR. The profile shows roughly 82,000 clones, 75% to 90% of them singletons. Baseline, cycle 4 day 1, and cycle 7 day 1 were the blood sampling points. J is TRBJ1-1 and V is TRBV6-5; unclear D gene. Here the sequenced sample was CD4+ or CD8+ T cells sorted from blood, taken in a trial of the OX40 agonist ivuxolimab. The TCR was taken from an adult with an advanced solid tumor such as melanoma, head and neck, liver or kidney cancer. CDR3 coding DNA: TGTGCCAGCAGTTACTCAACAACAACTAACACTGAAGCTTTCTTT. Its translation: CASSYSTTTNTEAFF.